The source of this TCR beta chain is a study of cytomegalovirus exposure and HLA in healthy donors. Study background: A prior study identified approximately 110 million unique TCR beta sequences from roughly 180 million T cells. Study-level findings and limits: Most of the CMV-associated TCR beta chains (in a later analysis) appeared to be HLA-restricted. Sequencing likely generated an artifact that appeared as a cluster of highly shared sequence variants.

In regard to this clone: What it binds is unknown.

13 Jbeta primers and 60 Vbeta primers were used for the PCR. Here immunoSEQ multiplex PCR was the method, and the copy in TCRdb shows in-frame clones only, minus some. The repertoire holds about 110,000 clones, with about two thirds as singletons. The CDR3 spans 15 residues. V gave up 7 bases and J gave up 4 bases; unmatched junction bases: 9. Germline lookup yields CDR1 MDHEN and CDR2 SYDVKM. The rearrangement links TRBV28 to TRBJ1-2; 10 positions match TRBD1. This sequence originates from a boy under 18 in good health and CMV-seronegative. The sequenced sample consisted of PBMCs. CDR3 sequence reads: CASTLGTGARYGYTF. CDR3 nucleotides: TGTGCCAGCACCCTCGGGACAGGGGCCCGCTATGGCTACACCTTC.